Listed here is a single T cell receptor (beta chain). This entry is derived from a study of OX40 agonist ivuxolimab in advanced cancers. The overall study: People in dose escalation had one of these cancers: hepatocellular carcinoma, melanoma, renal cell or head and neck cancer. Participants, 80% to 90% male, averaged 60 years of age, ranging from roughly 20 to 80. Partial responses were achieved by three patients: one hepatocellular carcinoma, two cutaneous melanoma.

Measured with immunoSEQ multiplex PCR; TCRdb has only the in-frame clones, and not every one. The sample records around 26,000 clones, 65% to 90% being singletons. Autoimmune disease history or systemic immunosuppression was exclusionary. The CDR3 has 15 residues. The TCR comes from an adult with an advanced solid tumor such as melanoma, head and neck, liver or kidney cancer. The rearrangement joins TRBV12-2 to TRBJ2-2; the table's D gene call, TRBD1, was not cross checked with the DNA. TRBV12-2 is listed as a pseudogene. The specimen comprised CD4+ or CD8+ T cells sorted from blood, sampled in a trial of the OX40 agonist ivuxolimab. In nucleotides, the CDR3 is TGTGCAAGTCTCCTGGACAGGGGGGTTACCGGGGAGCTGTTTTTT. Its protein is CASLLDRGVTGELFF.